One and the same sample provided the 31 T cell receptor beta chains below, sequenced in a study of cytotoxic CD8 clonotypes in ibrutinib-treated CLL. The protocol was immunoSEQ multiplex PCR, while the TCRdb copy is restricted to in-frame clones and leaves out a portion. The table records more than 200,000 clones, about three quarters of them present only once. The starting material was PBMCs, obtained after 24 months of ibrutinib treatment. The receptors were sampled from a human donor with chronic lymphocytic leukemia.

The gene calls are TRBV27 and TRBJ1-2; no definite D call. The CDR3 extends over 14 amino acids. The V gene's germline CDR1 is MNHEY and CDR2 SMNVEV (reference sequence). Trimming took 7 bases from V and 0 from J, leaving 12 bases between them. The CDR3 nucleotides read TGTGCCAGCACTTACCCATTAGCTAACTATGGCTACACCTTC. Translation: CASTYPLANYGYTF.

This clone has just a few counts. This chain uses TRBV7-3 with TRBJ2-5; D gene uncertain. Germline CDR1 and CDR2: SGHTA and FQGTGA. This CDR3 has 13 amino acids. The V and J ends lost 4 bases and 5 bases respectively, with 11 bases between them. As DNA, the CDR3 is TGTGCCAGCAGCTCTAGTACTTACGAGACCCAGTACTTC. Protein sequence: CASSSSTYETQYF.

This clone was observed once. The rearrangement links TRBV4-3 to TRBJ2-7, with D possibly TRBD2 on 5 matching bases. Germline V lookup: CDR1 LGHNA, CDR2 YSLEER. The CDR3 contains 14 residues. V lost 4 bases to trimming and J lost 9 bases, with 19 bases between them. This chain's CDR3 is CASSPGGLGRGQYF. The CDR3 bases are TGCGCCAGCAGCCCAGGAGGCCTCGGGCGTGGGCAGTACTTC.

V is TRBV7-2 and J is TRBJ1-5; the D gene is possibly TRBD1 (5 bases). The germline V gene encodes CDR1 SGHTA and CDR2 FQGNSA. The CDR3 extends over 15 amino acids. The germline V and J ends were trimmed by 3 bases and 0 bases, with 9 bases remaining between them. The CDR3 DNA reads as TGTGCCAGCAGCTTGGGGGGAAATAGCAATCAGCCCCAGCATTTT. Translation: CASSLGGNSNQPQHF.

The chain carries TRBV6-6 and TRBJ1-2; weak D call: TRBD1 (5 bases). Trimming took 3 bases from V and 8 from J, leaving 22 bases between them. Germline loops: CDR1 MNHNY, CDR2 SVGAGI (reference sequence). The CDR3 contains 16 residues. The CDR3 sequence: CASSYFLSGASEGYTF. DNA of the CDR3: TGTGCCAGCAGTTATTTTCTTTCCGGGGCTTCGGAGGGCTACACCTTC.

This clone was picked up a small number of times. V is TRBV7-9 and J is TRBJ1-2; 8 bases fit TRBD1. The V and J ends lost 1 base and 4 bases, in that order; junction bases with no gene match: 2. This CDR3 contains 14 residues. CDR1 SEHNR and CDR2 FQNEAQ come from the germline V gene (reference sequence). The chain's CDR3 is CASSLGTGSYGYTF. Written as DNA, the CDR3 is TGTGCCAGCAGCTTAGGGACAGGGAGCTATGGCTACACCTTC.

The genes are TRBV11-3 and TRBJ1-1; D is perhaps TRBD1 (5 bases). The germline CDR1 and CDR2 sequences are SGHNT and YENEEA. The CDR3 length is 13 residues. V shed 5 bases and J shed 11 bases, with 18 bases lying between them. CDR3 in amino acids: CASSPTGVGTAFF. In DNA form, the CDR3 reads TGTGCCAGCAGCCCTACGGGAGTAGGGACGGCTTTCTTT.

This sequence joins TRBV7-8 and TRBJ2-7; maybe TRBD1 (5 bases). V was shortened by 5 bases and J by 0 bases, with 11 bases between the two germline ends. This CDR3 is 14 amino acids long. Germline V gene sequence: CDR1 SGHVS, CDR2 FQNEAQ. This CDR3 reads CASSAPTDSYEQYF. CDR3 coding DNA: TGTGCCAGCAGCGCCCCGACAGACTCCTACGAGCAGTACTTC. Filled out from reference TRBV7-8 and TRBJ2-7, the complete variable domain reads GAGVSQSPRYKVAKRGQDVALRCDPISGHVSLFWYQQALGQGPEFLTYFQNEAQLDKSGLPSDRFFAERPEGSVSTLKIQRTQQEDSAVYLCASSAPTDSYEQYFGPGTRLTVT.

This chain connects TRBV5-1 to TRBJ2-1; D might be TRBD2 (6 bases). This CDR3 contains 17 residues. Germline V CDR1 and CDR2: SGHRS, YFSETQ. Trimming removed 4 bases from V and 2 bases from J, with 19 bases in between. CDR3 residues: CASSPTAGRVTYNEQFF. In DNA, the CDR3 is TGCGCCAGCAGCCCGACTGCGGGACGGGTTACCTACAATGAGCAGTTCTTC. Full variable domain (missing parts from reference TRBV5-1 and TRBJ2-1): KAGVTQTPRYLIKTRGQQVTLSCSPISGHRSVSWYQQTPGQGLQFLFEYFSETQRNKGNFPGRFSGRQFSNSRSEMNVSTLELGDSALYLCASSPTAGRVTYNEQFFGPGTRLTVL.

V is TRBV5-6 and J is TRBJ2-1, with 7 bases identical to TRBD2. J lost 6 bases, V lost 2 bases, and 8 bases had no gene match. CDR1 is SGHDT and CDR2 is YYEEEE in the germline V gene. CDR3 length: 15 amino acids. CDR3 residues: CASSFGGRTLNEQFF. In DNA form, the CDR3 reads TGTGCCAGCAGCTTCGGCGGGAGAACCCTCAATGAGCAGTTCTTC.

V usage is TRBV4-3 and J usage is TRBJ1-2; D not resolved. There are 14 residues in the CDR3. Per the germline V gene, CDR1 is LGHNA and CDR2 is YSLEER. V lost 3 bases, J lost 9 bases, and 17 bases lay in between. CDR3 nucleotides: TGCGCCAGCAGCCAGGACCAGGATTTGGTCCGCTACACCTTC. Its translation: CASSQDQDLVRYTF.

In its sample, this clone was seen a few times. This CDR3 is CASSFAGGEQYF. CDR3 DNA: TGTGCCAGCAGCTTCGCCGGGGGCGAGCAGTACTTC. This sequence joins TRBV7-2 and TRBJ2-7, with D possibly TRBD2 on 6 matching bases. The V gene's germline CDR1 is SGHTA and CDR2 FQGNSA. The CDR3 sequence is 12 residues long. Trimming removed 3 bases at V and 6 bases at J, with 9 bases between.

The chain joins TRBV7-9 to TRBJ1-5; possible D gene TRBD1, 6 bases. Deletions cut 4 bases from V and 3 bases from J, with 13 bases between. The CDR3 runs to 15 residues. Germline CDR1 reads SEHNR; CDR2 reads FQNEAQ (reference sequence). The CDR3 nucleotides read TGTGCCAGCAGCTCTGTGGGGGGCAACAATCAGCCCCAGCATTTT. It yields the protein CASSSVGGNNQPQHF.

This clone was seen only a few times. The chain couples TRBV28 to TRBJ1-2, with D perhaps matching TRBD1 (6 bases). CDR1 and CDR2 from the germline V gene are MDHEN and SYDVKM. The CDR3 contains 14 residues. The V end lost 8 bases, the J end lost 5 bases, and 18 bases lay between the germline ends. The CDR3 bases are TGTGCCAGCCTACAGGGAAACTCTCCTTATGGCTACACCTTC. It is translated as CASLQGNSPYGYTF.

This clone was found a few times. The chain joins TRBV27 to TRBJ2-3, with D unresolved. This CDR3 region has 15 residues. V was shortened by 1 base and J by 7 bases, with 15 bases between the two germline ends. Germline V gene data show CDR1 as MNHEY and CDR2 as SMNVEV (reference sequence). The CDR3 reads CASSLLPITTNTQYF. DNA of the CDR3: TGTGCCAGCAGTTTATTGCCCATTACTACTAATACGCAGTATTTT.

The chain is built from TRBV6-5 and TRBJ2-7; the D gene is possibly TRBD1 (5 bases). Germline V gene sequence: CDR1 MNHEY, CDR2 SVGAGI. The CDR3 length is 13 residues. Trimming pared 5 bases from V and 2 bases from J, leaving 10 bases between. CDR3 residues: CASSRRQTYEQYF. As DNA, the CDR3 is TGTGCCAGCAGTCGTAGACAGACCTACGAGCAGTACTTC.

This clone was picked up one time. CDR3 DNA sequence: TGTGCCAGCAGCGCCCCGGAGTGGGCAGGACAAACCTACTACGAGCAGTACTTC. Protein sequence: CASSAPEWAGQTYYEQYF. V and J are TRBV9 and TRBJ2-7, with D perhaps TRBD1 (5 bases). Trimming stripped 3 bases from V and 3 bases from J, with 25 bases between. Germline lookup yields CDR1 SGDLS and CDR2 YYNGEE. This CDR3 has 18 amino acids.

This clone was counted a single time. The CDR3 is CASSLWGSGSYETQYF. DNA of the CDR3: TGTGCCAGCAGCTTGTGGGGTAGCGGGAGTTATGAGACCCAGTACTTC. The chain recombines TRBV5-4 with TRBJ2-5, with TRBD2 matching 9 bases. CDR3 length equals 16 residues. CDR1 and CDR2 from the germline V gene are SGHNT and YYREEE (reference sequence). The V gene end was trimmed by 1 base and the J gene end by 5 bases; junction bases not matched to a gene: 9.

The chain links TRBV5-1 to TRBJ2-7; 14 bases map to TRBD2. V was pared by 4 bases and J by 9 bases, with 9 bases of the junction left unmatched. In germline, CDR1 is SGHRS, CDR2 YFSETQ. This CDR3 has 15 amino acids. The CDR3 bases are TGCGCCAGCAGCACGGGACTAGCGGGAGAAGTAGGGCAGTACTTC. It codes for CASSTGLAGEVGQYF. The whole variable domain, filled in from reference TRBV5-1 and TRBJ2-7, reads KAGVTQTPRYLIKTRGQQVTLSCSPISGHRSVSWYQQTPGQGLQFLFEYFSETQRNKGNFPGRFSGRQFSNSRSEMNVSTLELGDSALYLCASSTGLAGEVGQYFGPGTRLTVT.

V gene TRBV18 combines with J gene TRBJ2-1; 9 positions agree with TRBD1. The CDR3 extends over 15 amino acids. In germline, CDR1 is KGHSH, CDR2 LQKENI. V gave up 4 bases and J gave up 5 bases; unmatched junction bases: 6. CDR3 nucleotide sequence: TGTGCCAGCTCACAACAGGGGGCGGCTGACAATGAGCAGTTCTTC. Amino acid sequence: CASSQQGAADNEQFF.

This rearrangement joins TRBV14 to TRBJ2-3; D ambiguous. The CDR3 is made up of 16 amino acids. V dropped 0 bases and J dropped 0 bases, with 10 bases sitting between them. CDR1 is SGHDN, CDR2 FVKESK, per germline. CDR3 in amino acids: CASSQDRSSSTDTQYF. The CDR3 bases are TGTGCCAGCAGCCAAGACAGGAGTTCTAGCACAGATACGCAGTATTTT.

This rearrangement joins TRBV6-5 to TRBJ2-1; tentative D call: TRBD2 (6 bases). Per the germline V gene, CDR1 is MNHEY and CDR2 is SVGAGI. Trimming stripped 7 bases from V and 0 bases from J, with 13 bases between. The CDR3 totals 15 residues. CDR3 nucleotides: TGTGCCAGCACCGTAGCGGTGGGCTCCTACAATGAGCAGTTCTTC. It translates to CASTVAVGSYNEQFF.

This clone was seen more than once but under ten times. CDR3 sequence: CASSIDEYSNQPQHF. DNA for the CDR3: TGTGCCAGTAGTATAGACGAGTATAGCAATCAGCCCCAGCATTTT. This chain uses TRBV19 with TRBJ1-5; D remains ambiguous. Germline CDR1 LNHDA, CDR2 SQIVND (reference sequence). The CDR3 has 15 amino acids. V was cut by 0 bases and J by 0 bases, with 6 bases left in between. Complete variable domain (other parts from reference TRBV19 and TRBJ1-5): DGGITQSPKYLFRKEGQNVTLSCEQNLNHDAMYWYRQDPGQGLRLIYYSQIVNDFQKGDIAEGYSVSREKKESFPLTVTSAQKNPTAFYLCASSIDEYSNQPQHFGDGTRLSIL.

The J gene is TRBJ2-7, the V gene TRBV27; D is unresolved. The CDR3 sequence is 15 residues long. Trimming pared 4 bases from V and 2 bases from J, leaving 15 bases between. CDR1 MNHEY and CDR2 SMNVEV come from the germline V gene (reference sequence). The CDR3 protein is CASSSPAQATYEQYF. CDR3 DNA: TGTGCCAGCAGTTCTCCGGCCCAGGCCACCTACGAGCAGTACTTC.

V and J are TRBV7-9 and TRBJ2-5; no reliable D call. Trimming left V 1 base short and J 1 base short, with 7 bases between. The germline V gene encodes CDR1 SEHNR and CDR2 FQNEAQ (reference sequence). This CDR3 contains 14 residues. The CDR3 reads CASSLGQTQETQYF. Written as DNA, the CDR3 is TGTGCCAGCAGCTTAGGCCAGACCCAAGAGACCCAGTACTTC.

As regards this clone: This specimen includes other DNA sequences encoding the same CDR3. The V and J genes are TRBV28 and TRBJ2-5; no clear D gene. V lost 3 bases to trimming and J lost 5 bases, with 4 bases between them. This CDR3 comprises 11 residues. From germline, CDR1 is MDHEN and CDR2 SYDVKM. The CDR3 sequence is CASSFLETQYF. Written as DNA, the CDR3 is TGTGCCAGCAGTTTCCTGGAGACCCAGTACTTC.

The gene calls are TRBV2 and TRBJ1-2, with 9 bases matching TRBD1. From germline, CDR1 is SNHLY and CDR2 FYNNEI. V trimming: 4 bases; J trimming: 6 bases; junction bases outside the gene matches: 3. The CDR3 sequence is 13 residues long. The CDR3, as DNA: TGTGCCAGCAGTGGACAGGGGGAGAATGGCTACACCTTC. Translation: CASSGQGENGYTF.

The V gene is TRBV6-1, the J gene TRBJ1-5; D remains ambiguous. Germline CDR1 and CDR2: MNHNS and SASEGT. The length of the CDR3 is 13 residues. V was shortened by 2 bases and J by 3 bases, with 5 bases between the two germline ends. Here the CDR3 DNA reads TGTGCCAGCAGTGAACAGCACAATCAGCCCCAGCATTTT. Protein: CASSEQHNQPQHF.

The rearrangement uses TRBV7-3 and TRBJ2-2; 13 nucleotides match TRBD2. The germline CDR1 and CDR2 sequences are SGHTA and FQGTGA. CDR3 length: 17 amino acids. The junction had 8 bases not matched to a gene; V was cut back by 5 bases and J by 5 bases. The CDR3 DNA reads TGTGCCAGCAGCCAGAGACTAGCGGGAGGTAGAACCGGGGAGCTGTTTTTT. Amino acids: CASSQRLAGGRTGELFF.

The CDR3 DNA reads as TGCGCCAGCAGCCAAGAACCCCTTGGAGGGCCGAACACCGGGGAGCTGTTTTTT. As protein: CASSQEPLGGPNTGELFF. This chain links TRBV4-1 with TRBJ2-2; possible D gene TRBD2, 6 bases. Trimming left V 0 bases short and J 0 bases short, with 14 bases between. CDR1 is MGHRA and CDR2 is YSYEKL in the germline V gene. The CDR3 runs 18 residues.

This chain links TRBV20-1 with TRBJ2-1, with D hard to call. The ends were cut back, 2 bases at V and 10 bases at J, with 6 bases in the middle. Per the germline V gene, CDR1 is DFQATT and CDR2 is SNEGSKA (reference sequence). The CDR3 runs 10 residues. The CDR3 here is CSARRVEQFF. The CDR3, as DNA: TGCAGTGCTAGACGGGTAGAGCAGTTCTTC.